These T cell receptor beta chains were read from a single sample in a study of T cell changes during pregnancy in multiple sclerosis. Using immunoSEQ multiplex PCR, the repertoire was profiled, and TCRdb retains in-frame clones only, with some absent. This table has tens of thousands of clones, roughly 94% appearing once. The sequencing used peripheral blood, collected before pregnancy. Receptor source: a female donor with multiple sclerosis, enrolled in a pregnancy study. CDR3s include the opening cysteine and the closing phenylalanine or tryptophan. Each record gives: J gene, CDR3 length, V gene, CDR3 protein.

>TRBJ2-7|13|TRBV10-3
CASGIQSSYEQYF
>TRBJ2-1|15|TRBV5-6
CASSLAWTGSDEQFF
>TRBJ2-1|15|TRBV9
CASSVEWGRAGEQFF
>TRBJ2-1|14|TRBV4-2
CASSQPGLAGEQFF
>TRBJ2-1|15|TRBV21-1
CASMLAGGLYNEQFF
>TRBJ2-7|15|TRBV2
CASRRGLAGAYEQYF
>TRBJ2-1|17|TRBV9
CASSVAPAGVLGNEQFF
>TRBJ2-7|15|TRBV5-4
CASSSGQPKPNEQYF
>TRBJ1-1|15|TRBV19
CASSIWGQGDTEAFF
>TRBJ2-2|14|TRBV15
CATSKGEGTGELFF
>TRBJ1-1|18|TRBV11-2
CASSLIEGTWKPNTEAFF
>TRBJ2-4|12|TRBV5-1
CASSLDFRESYF
>TRBJ2-7|13|TRBV28
CASSLRGSYEQYF
>TRBJ1-4|20|TRBV6-1
CASSDHRVWAEVATNEKLFF
>TRBJ2-1|15|TRBV9
CASSVSGDAYNEQFF
>TRBJ1-1|14|TRBV6-5
CASSYGQMNTEAFF
>TRBJ1-4|20|TRBV10-3
CAISESNMGQGARDHEKLFF
>TRBJ1-2|15|TRBV6-5
CASSNSGGADYGYTF
>TRBJ2-3|15|TRBV5-4
CASTLSGTSTDTQYF
>TRBJ2-1|15|TRBV7-9
CASSSLWGVLGWQFF
>TRBJ2-7|14|TRBV10-3
CAIRPGQGSYEQYF
>TRBJ2-7|14|TRBV11-2
CASSTDSLGYEQYF
>TRBJ2-1|15|TRBV19
CASTRDRVTYNEQFF
>TRBJ2-3|19|TRBV5-4
CASSLEGLAGAGREDTQYF
>TRBJ2-2|16|TRBV9
CASSVDGTGLTGELFF
>TRBJ1-2|14|TRBV11-2
CASSLLQGNYGYTF
>TRBJ2-1|12|TRBV27
CASSLGTSGMFF